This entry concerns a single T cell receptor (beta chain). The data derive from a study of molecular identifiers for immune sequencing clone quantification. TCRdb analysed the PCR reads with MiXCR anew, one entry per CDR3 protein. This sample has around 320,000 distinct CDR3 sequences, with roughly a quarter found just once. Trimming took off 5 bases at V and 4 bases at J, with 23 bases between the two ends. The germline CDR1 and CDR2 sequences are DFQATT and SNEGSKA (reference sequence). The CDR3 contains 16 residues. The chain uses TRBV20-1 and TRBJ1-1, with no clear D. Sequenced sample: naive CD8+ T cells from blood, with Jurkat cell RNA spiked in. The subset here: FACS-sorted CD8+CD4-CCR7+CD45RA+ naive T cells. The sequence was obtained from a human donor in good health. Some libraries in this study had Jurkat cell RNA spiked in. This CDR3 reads CSAERLLGSGFTEAFF. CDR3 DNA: TGCAGTGCTGAAAGATTATTGGGTTCGGGGTTCACTGAAGCTTTCTTT.